The clone carrying this T cell receptor (beta chain) has ten or more counts. Its antigen remains unidentified. CT and PET/CT showed node-negative disease in all patients, none of whom had received prior chemotherapy or radiotherapy or had other malignancies. These data are taken from a study of prognosis after radiotherapy for stage I lung cancer. General study points: Reduced unique TCR clone counts were recorded after stereotactic body radiation therapy, with a median of around 10,000 versus 6,900.

Two-round multiplex PCR, the amplification method, yielded TCR beta CDR3 from genomic DNA. The use of primers specific to each TRBV and TRBJ gene characterized first-round PCR. MiXCR was run by TCRdb on the multiplex PCR reads, yielding one entry per CDR3 protein. The sample holds 51,000 or so distinct CDR3 sequences, around a third seen once. CDR1 and CDR2 (germline): MNHNS, SASEGT. V was clipped by 6 bases and J by 2 bases, with 25 bases between them. This CDR3 is 18 amino acids long. The V call is TRBV6-1, the J call TRBJ1-2, with D perhaps TRBD1 (5 bases). This clonotype originated in a donor of 50 years or more with non-small cell lung cancer. Sequenced material: PBMCs, taken before or after stereotactic body radiation therapy (not recorded which). The CDR3 DNA reads as TGTGCCAGCAGGAAGGGGAAGGGCCCTGGACTGTTGAACTATGGCTACACCTTC. Protein sequence: CASRKGKGPGLLNYGYTF.